The sequence of this T cell receptor beta chain was determined in a study of OX40 agonist ivuxolimab in advanced cancers. V lost 3 bases and J 0 bases, leaving 6 bases between the germline ends. CDR3 length: 13 residues. Germline-derived CDR1 and CDR2 are MNHEY and SMNVEV (reference sequence). Generated by immunoSEQ multiplex PCR, the TCRdb table keeps only in-frame clones and is missing some. This sample has about 84,000 clones, with 94% found just once. Concerning this clone: The sample carries other DNA sequences with the same CDR3.

This receptor was taken from an adult with an advanced solid tumor such as melanoma, head and neck, liver or kidney cancer. Material: CD4+ or CD8+ T cells sorted from blood, obtained in a trial of the OX40 agonist ivuxolimab. The J gene is TRBJ2-7, the V gene TRBV27; D unclear. The CDR3 DNA reads TGTGCCAGCAGTTTTTCGAGCTCCTACGAGCAGTACTTC. Protein product: CASSFSSSYEQYF.